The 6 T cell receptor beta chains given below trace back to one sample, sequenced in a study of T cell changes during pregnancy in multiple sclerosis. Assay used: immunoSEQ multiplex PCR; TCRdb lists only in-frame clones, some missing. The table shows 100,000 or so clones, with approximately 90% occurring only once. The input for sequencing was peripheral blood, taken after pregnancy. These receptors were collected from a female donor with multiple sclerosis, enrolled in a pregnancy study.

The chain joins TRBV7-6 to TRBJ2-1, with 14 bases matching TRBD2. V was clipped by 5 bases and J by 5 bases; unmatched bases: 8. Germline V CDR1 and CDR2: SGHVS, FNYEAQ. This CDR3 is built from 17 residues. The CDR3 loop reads CASSHRLAGGYDNEQFF. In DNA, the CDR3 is TGTGCCAGCAGCCATCGACTAGCGGGGGGGTATGACAATGAGCAGTTCTTC.

CDR3 protein: CASSRQGPKYEQYF. The CDR3 nucleotides read TGTGCCAGTAGTCGACAGGGCCCCAAATACGAGCAGTACTTC. This chain joins TRBV19 and TRBJ2-7, with 7 bases matching TRBD1. Germline V gene data show CDR1 as LNHDA and CDR2 as SQIVND (reference sequence). V trimming: 5 bases; J trimming: 4 bases; junction bases outside the gene matches: 8. The CDR3 is 14 amino acids. The entire variable domain, with the rest obtained from reference TRBV19 and TRBJ2-7, is as follows: DGGITQSPKYLFRKEGQNVTLSCEQNLNHDAMYWYRQDPGQGLRLIYYSQIVNDFQKGDIAEGYSVSREKKESFPLTVTSAQKNPTAFYLCASSRQGPKYEQYFGPGTRLTVT.

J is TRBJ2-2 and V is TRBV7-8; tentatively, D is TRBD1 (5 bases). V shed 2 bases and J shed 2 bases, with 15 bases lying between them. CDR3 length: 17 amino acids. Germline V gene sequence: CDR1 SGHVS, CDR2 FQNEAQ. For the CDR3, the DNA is TGTGCCAGCAGCTTAAGGGGTGTCCCTAGAAACACCGGGGAGCTGTTTTTT. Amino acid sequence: CASSLRGVPRNTGELFF.

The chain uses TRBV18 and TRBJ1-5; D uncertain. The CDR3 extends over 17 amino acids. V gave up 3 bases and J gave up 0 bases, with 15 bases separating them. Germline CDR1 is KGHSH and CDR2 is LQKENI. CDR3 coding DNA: TGTGCCAGCTCACCGCCCACCCGACTTAATAGCAATCAGCCCCAGCATTTT. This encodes CASSPPTRLNSNQPQHF.

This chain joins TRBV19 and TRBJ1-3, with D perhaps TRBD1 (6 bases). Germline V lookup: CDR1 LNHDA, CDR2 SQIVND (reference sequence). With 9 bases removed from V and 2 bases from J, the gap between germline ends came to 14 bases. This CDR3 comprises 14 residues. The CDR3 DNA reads TGTGCCAGCCACCGGGACACGCCTGGAAACACCATATATTTT. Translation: CASHRDTPGNTIYF.

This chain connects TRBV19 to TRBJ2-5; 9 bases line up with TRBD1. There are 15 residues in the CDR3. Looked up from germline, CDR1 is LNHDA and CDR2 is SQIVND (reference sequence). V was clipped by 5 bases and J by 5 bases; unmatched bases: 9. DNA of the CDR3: TGTGCCAGTAGTGGGACAGGGTCGATACTGGAGACCCAGTACTTC. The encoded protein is CASSGTGSILETQYF.